Below, 5 T cell receptor beta chains from the same sample are listed, as sequenced in a study of blood T cell repertoires in COVID-19. The method was immunoSEQ multiplex PCR; TCRdb's version includes in-frame clones alone and lacks a portion of them. The sample has 150,000 to 200,000 clones; 75% to 90% are singletons. Specimen: PBMCs or T cells enriched from blood (not recorded which). These receptors were obtained from a man aged 35 to 55 who had recovered from COVID-19.

The V and J genes are TRBV7-9 and TRBJ2-3; 9 nucleotides agree with TRBD2. This CDR3 region has 17 residues. The V gene end was trimmed by 3 bases and the J gene end by 5 bases; junction bases not matched to a gene: 12. In germline, CDR1 is SEHNR, CDR2 FQNEAQ (reference sequence). CDR3 loop: CASSFPLETSGGDTQYF. The CDR3 coding sequence is TGTGCCAGCAGCTTCCCACTCGAGACTAGCGGTGGAGATACGCAGTATTTT.

The CDR3 loop reads CASSADSLNTEAFF. CDR3 in DNA: TGTGCCAGCAGTGCAGACAGCCTGAACACTGAAGCTTTCTTT. The V gene is TRBV9, the J gene TRBJ1-1; the D gene is possibly TRBD1 (5 bases). With 5 bases removed from V and 0 bases from J, the gap between germline ends came to 11 bases. Germline loops: CDR1 SGDLS, CDR2 YYNGEE. This CDR3 region has 14 residues. The whole variable domain, remainder taken from reference TRBV9 and TRBJ1-1, is DSGVTQTPKHLITATGQRVTLRCSPRSGDLSVYWYQQSLDQGLQFLIQYYNGEERAKGNILERFSAQQFPDLHSELNLSSLELGDSALYFCASSADSLNTEAFFGQGTRLTVV.

The chain uses TRBV10-1 and TRBJ1-6, with a tentative D call TRBD1 (6 bases). V was pared by 8 bases and J by 4 bases, with 9 bases between. This CDR3 contains 13 residues. CDR1 and CDR2 from the germline V gene are WNHNN and SYGVQD (reference sequence). Written as DNA, the CDR3 is TGCGCCAGCTCTCAGGGGTATAATTCACCCCTCCACTTT. Translation gives CASSQGYNSPLHF.

The chain couples TRBV27 to TRBJ1-5; possible D gene TRBD1, 6 bases. Trimming pared 7 bases from V and 2 bases from J, leaving 15 bases between. This CDR3 spans 15 amino acids. CDR1 and CDR2 (germline): MNHEY, SMNVEV (reference sequence). The CDR3 is CASNKLGAGNQPQHF. Written as DNA, the CDR3 is TGTGCCAGCAACAAACTGGGGGCTGGCAATCAGCCCCAGCATTTT.

This chain uses TRBV19 with TRBJ1-2; 10 bases align to TRBD1. V dropped 4 bases and J dropped 4; count of bases not matched to a gene: 6. The length of the CDR3 is 15 residues. CDR1 and CDR2 (germline): LNHDA, SQIVND (reference sequence). As DNA, the CDR3 is TGTGCCAGTAGTACCCTGGGGACAGGGGTCTATGGCTACACCTTC. Protein sequence: CASSTLGTGVYGYTF.